This passage covers 25 T cell receptor beta chains from one sample sequenced in a study of blood T cell repertoires in COVID-19. Profiled with immunoSEQ multiplex PCR; TCRdb holds only in-frame clones, not every one. The repertoire includes 100,000 to 150,000 clones, 70% to 85% of them detected once, and approximately 4.5% sits in the top ten. The sample taken for sequencing was peripheral blood. The receptors were gathered from a woman in her 70s with acute or convalescent COVID-19.

This sequence joins TRBV3-1 (or the pseudogene TRBV3-2) and TRBJ2-1; 8 positions agree with TRBD2. CDR3 length: 13 residues. With 5 bases clipped from V and 7 bases from J, the junction kept 4 bases outside the gene matches. Germline V gene data show CDR1 as LGHDT and CDR2 as YNNKEL (reference sequence). In DNA, the CDR3 is TGTGCCAGCAGCTCCCGGGGGGGAAATGAGCAGTTCTTC. Translation: CASSSRGGNEQFF.

The chain links TRBV13 to TRBJ1-1; 8 bases are a match to TRBD1. CDR3 length: 14 amino acids. The V gene's germline CDR1 is PRHDT and CDR2 FYEKMQ (reference sequence). The trim removed 5 bases at V and 1 base at J, leaving 3 bases unmatched. This CDR3 reads CASSRGQGNTEAFF. CDR3 sequence (DNA): TGTGCCAGCAGCCGAGGACAGGGGAACACTGAAGCTTTCTTT.

This chain uses TRBV3-1 (or the pseudogene TRBV3-2) with TRBJ1-1; D remains unclear. The germline gives CDR1 LGHDT, CDR2 YNNKEL (reference sequence). The CDR3 sequence is 11 residues long. V lost 7 bases, J lost 7 bases, and 10 bases lay in between. The CDR3 bases are TGTGCCAGCACCTTCCGGGATGAAGCTTTCTTT. It yields the protein CASTFRDEAFF.

The V gene is TRBV7-6, the J gene TRBJ1-5, with D possibly being TRBD1 (5 bases). Trimming removed 1 base from V and 2 bases from J, with 9 bases in between. The CDR3 has 15 amino acids. The germline gives CDR1 SGHVS, CDR2 FNYEAQ. The CDR3 here is CASSLGGGGNQPQHF. CDR3 nucleotides: TGTGCCAGCAGCTTAGGGGGGGGAGGCAATCAGCCCCAGCATTTT.

This chain joins TRBV7-2 and TRBJ1-1; 8 bases match TRBD1. V shed 4 bases, J shed 5 bases, and the junction held 12 bases outside the gene matches. Germline assignment: CDR1 SGHTA and CDR2 FQGNSA. The CDR3 totals 16 residues. CDR3 amino acids: CASSYPYAGGYTEAFF. CDR3 DNA: TGTGCCAGCAGCTACCCCTATGCAGGGGGCTATACTGAAGCTTTCTTT.

The chain has TRBV11-3 and TRBJ1-1; tentative D call: TRBD1 (6 bases). Trimming stripped 4 bases from V and 5 bases from J, with 17 bases between. Germline assignment: CDR1 SGHNT and CDR2 YENEEA. The CDR3 contains 15 residues. The CDR3 bases are TGTGCCAGCAGCTCTTTCCAAGGGGGTGAAACTGAAGCTTTCTTT. It encodes CASSSFQGGETEAFF.

This rearrangement joins TRBV7-3 to TRBJ2-3; 12 bases fit TRBD1. The CDR3 loop spans 15 amino acids. Germline V gene data show CDR1 as SGHTA and CDR2 as FQGTGA. V shed 5 bases and J 3 bases; nucleotides not matched to a gene: 3. The CDR3 protein is CASSRDRGQTDTQYF. In DNA, the CDR3 is TGTGCCAGCAGCCGGGACAGGGGGCAGACAGATACGCAGTATTTT. Supplemented by reference TRBV7-3 and TRBJ2-3, the full variable domain reads GAGVSQTPSNKVTEKGKYVELRCDPISGHTALYWYRQSLGQGPEFLIYFQGTGAADDSGLPNDRFFAVRPEGSVSTLKIQRTERGDSAVYLCASSRDRGQTDTQYFGPGTRLTVL.

This chain's CDR3 is CASSSRGSGANVLTF. The CDR3 DNA follows: TGTGCCAGTAGTTCCAGGGGCTCTGGGGCCAACGTCCTGACTTTC. V and J are TRBV19 and TRBJ2-6, with D tentatively TRBD1 (6 bases). The CDR3 is 15 residues long. Trimming pared 5 bases from V and 0 bases from J, leaving 8 bases between. Germline V gives CDR1 LNHDA, CDR2 SQIVND (reference sequence).

Only one count was recorded for this clone. The rearrangement uses TRBV7-2 and TRBJ2-1, with a possible D match to TRBD2 (5 bases). Trimming cost V 0 bases and J 7 bases, with 13 bases left between them. Germline V gene data show CDR1 as SGHTA and CDR2 as FQGNSA. The CDR3 runs 15 residues. The DNA for the CDR3 is TGTGCCAGCAGCTTAGCGGGTAGCGTGGGGAATGAGCAGTTCTTC. The encoded protein is CASSLAGSVGNEQFF.

The chain is built from TRBV7-7 and TRBJ2-3, with 8 nucleotides matching TRBD2. CDR3 length equals 15 residues. The germline CDR1 and CDR2 sequences are SSHAT and FNYEAQ (reference sequence). V shed 5 bases, J shed 0 bases, and the junction held 4 bases outside the gene matches. The CDR3 nucleotides read TGTGCCAGCAGCGAGGGACTAGGGAGCACAGATACGCAGTATTTT. Encoded protein: CASSEGLGSTDTQYF.

The gene calls are TRBV6-1 and TRBJ1-3; D might be TRBD1 (5 bases). From germline, CDR1 is MNHNS and CDR2 SASEGT. With 3 bases removed from V and 0 bases from J, the gap between germline ends came to 9 bases. This CDR3 is 15 amino acids long. The CDR3 sequence: CASSDGQTSGNTIYF. In nucleotides, the CDR3 is TGTGCCAGCAGTGATGGACAAACCTCTGGAAACACCATATATTTT.

The rearrangement links TRBV5-1 to TRBJ1-4, with a possible D match to TRBD1 (5 bases). This CDR3 has 14 residues. Trimming stripped 0 bases from V and 8 bases from J, with 11 bases between. Germline loops: CDR1 SGHRS, CDR2 YFSETQ. The CDR3: CASSLEGVREKLFF. DNA of the CDR3: TGCGCCAGCAGCTTGGAAGGGGTTAGAGAAAAACTGTTTTTT.

The chain carries TRBV6-2 or TRBV6-3 and TRBJ1-4, with D perhaps TRBD1 (6 bases). V shed 4 bases and J shed 10 bases, with 16 bases lying between them. Germline V lookup: CDR1 MNHEY, CDR2 SVGEGT. CDR3 length equals 14 residues. The CDR3 bases are TGTGCCAGCAGTTTCGACGGGACCAGGGGAAAACTGTTTTTT. This sequence encodes CASSFDGTRGKLFF.

The chain couples TRBV18 to TRBJ1-5; 11 bases are a match to TRBD1. V shed 2 bases and J 6 bases; nucleotides not matched to a gene: 3. Germline V gene lookup returns CDR1 KGHSH and CDR2 LQKENI. The CDR3 sequence is 15 residues long. The CDR3 DNA sequence: TGTGCCAGCTCACCAGGACAGGGGGCAGCTCAGCCCCAGCATTTT. As protein: CASSPGQGAAQPQHF.

V is TRBV7-6 and J is TRBJ2-2; D remains ambiguous. CDR3 size: 9 residues. Trimming stripped 10 bases from V and 6 bases from J, with 3 bases between. CDR1 and CDR2 (germline): SGHVS, FNYEAQ. In nucleotides, the CDR3 is TGTGCCACCGCCGGGGAGCTGTTTTTT. It codes for CATAGELFF.

The chain links TRBV24-1 to TRBJ2-3, with D possibly matching TRBD2 (6 bases). Per germline, CDR1 KGHDR and CDR2 SFDVKD. The V end lost 0 bases, the J end lost 2 bases, and 11 bases lay between the germline ends. The CDR3 has 16 residues. This chain's CDR3 is CATSDLGREATDTQYF. CDR3 nucleotide sequence: TGTGCCACCAGTGATTTGGGCAGGGAGGCCACAGATACGCAGTATTTT.

The J gene is TRBJ1-4, the V gene TRBV7-8, with 8 bases lining up with TRBD1. Germline-derived CDR1 and CDR2 are SGHVS and FQNEAQ. The CDR3 runs to 15 residues. V gave up 1 base and J gave up 4 bases; unmatched junction bases: 2. CDR3 protein: CASSLGTGRNEKLFF. In DNA, the CDR3 is TGTGCCAGCAGCTTAGGGACAGGGCGTAATGAAAAACTGTTTTTT. The full variable domain, with the rest looked up from reference TRBV7-8 and TRBJ1-4, is GAGVSQSPRYKVAKRGQDVALRCDPISGHVSLFWYQQALGQGPEFLTYFQNEAQLDKSGLPSDRFFAERPEGSVSTLKIQRTQQEDSAVYLCASSLGTGRNEKLFFGSGTQLSVL.

This rearrangement joins TRBV6-6 to TRBJ1-5; TRBD1 might be the D (6 bases). The CDR3 spans 16 residues. Germline V gene data show CDR1 as MNHNY and CDR2 as SVGAGI (reference sequence). The ends were cut back, 8 bases at V and 6 bases at J, with 23 bases in the middle. CDR3 residues: CASSNRKQGRFQPQHF. Written as DNA, the CDR3 is TGTGCCAGCTCCAATCGAAAGCAGGGGCGGTTTCAGCCCCAGCATTTT.

The J gene is TRBJ2-1, the V gene TRBV24-1, with D possibly being TRBD2 (6 bases). CDR3 length: 16 amino acids. Germline loops: CDR1 KGHDR, CDR2 SFDVKD. V dropped 0 bases and J dropped 4 bases, with 12 bases sitting between them. The CDR3 DNA is TGTGCCACCAGTGATTTGTACGGAGGGGATTACAATGAGCAGTTCTTC. Amino acids: CATSDLYGGDYNEQFF.

This sequence joins TRBV11-3 and TRBJ2-6; no clear D gene. Germline V CDR1 and CDR2: SGHNT, YENEEA. The V gene lost 2 bases and the J gene lost 0 bases, with 5 bases spanning the gap. This CDR3 spans 15 amino acids. CDR3 sequence reads: CASSLYLSGANVLTF. In DNA form, the CDR3 reads TGTGCCAGCAGCTTATATCTCTCTGGGGCCAACGTCCTGACTTTC.

The chain combines TRBV28 with TRBJ2-2; D possibly corresponds to TRBD2 (6 bases). CDR3 size: 18 residues. Trimming took off 7 bases at V and 1 base at J, with 22 bases between the two ends. From germline, CDR1 is MDHEN and CDR2 SYDVKM. As DNA, the CDR3 is TGTGCCAGCACTCATAGGGCGGGACGAAAAAAGAACACCGGGGAGCTGTTTTTT. Translated, it gives CASTHRAGRKKNTGELFF.

The rearrangement uses TRBV3-1 (or the pseudogene TRBV3-2) and TRBJ2-5; TRBD1 is a possible D gene (6 bases). The V end was cut by 1 base, the J end by 4 bases, with 10 bases between. CDR1 and CDR2 (germline): LGHDT, YNNKEL (reference sequence). The CDR3 runs 14 residues. CDR3 sequence reads: CASSQVRGRETQYF. The CDR3 DNA reads TGTGCCAGCAGCCAAGTCAGGGGCCGAGAGACCCAGTACTTC.

The chain employs TRBV21-1 and TRBJ2-5; TRBD1 is taken as the D call from the table, unchecked against the DNA. TRBV21-1 is shown as a pseudogene. This CDR3 is 16 amino acids long. The CDR3 sequence is CASSKAGKGTWETQYF. CDR3 in DNA: TGTGCCAGCAGCAAAGCCGGGAAGGGGACATGGGAGACCCAGTACTTC.

The rearrangement links TRBV7-9 to TRBJ2-5; TRBD1 matches 7 bases. The ends lost 1 base at V and 3 bases at J; junction bases unmatched: 5. The length of the CDR3 is 15 residues. Germline-derived CDR1 and CDR2 are SEHNR and FQNEAQ (reference sequence). CDR3 nucleotides: TGTGCCAGCAGCTTAGGGTCGGGACAGAAAGAGACCCAGTACTTC. Protein: CASSLGSGQKETQYF.

This clone was found a few times. V gene TRBV2 combines with J gene TRBJ2-7, with 7 bases matching TRBD1. CDR3 size: 15 residues. The germline V gene has CDR1 SNHLY and CDR2 FYNNEI. The J segment lost 3 bases and the V segment lost 5 bases, leaving 10 bases of the junction unmatched. CDR3 protein: CASSLETGRVYEQYV. CDR3 DNA: TGTGCCAGCAGTTTGGAGACAGGGCGAGTCTACGAGCAGTACGTC.